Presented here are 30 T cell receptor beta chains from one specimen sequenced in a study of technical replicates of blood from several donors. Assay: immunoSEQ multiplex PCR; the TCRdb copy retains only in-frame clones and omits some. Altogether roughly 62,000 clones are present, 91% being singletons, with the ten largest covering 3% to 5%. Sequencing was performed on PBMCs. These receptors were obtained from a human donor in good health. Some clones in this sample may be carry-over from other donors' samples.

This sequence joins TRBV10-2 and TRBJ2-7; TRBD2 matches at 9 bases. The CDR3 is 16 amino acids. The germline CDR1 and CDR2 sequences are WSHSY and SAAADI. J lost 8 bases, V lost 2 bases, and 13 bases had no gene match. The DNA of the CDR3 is TGCGCCAGCAGTGAGAAATTGGGACTAGCTGGGCATAAGCAGTACTTC. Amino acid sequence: CASSEKLGLAGHKQYF.

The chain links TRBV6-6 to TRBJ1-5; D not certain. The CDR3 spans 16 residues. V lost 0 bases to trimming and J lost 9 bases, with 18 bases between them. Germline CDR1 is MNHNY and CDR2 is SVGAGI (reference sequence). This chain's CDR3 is CASSYSKGFLSGPQHF. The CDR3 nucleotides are TGTGCCAGCAGTTACTCGAAAGGATTTCTATCGGGGCCCCAGCATTTT.

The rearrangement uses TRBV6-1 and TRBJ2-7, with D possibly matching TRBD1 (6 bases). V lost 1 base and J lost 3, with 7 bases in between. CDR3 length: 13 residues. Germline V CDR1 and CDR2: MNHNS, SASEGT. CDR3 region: CASSEVQGYEQYF. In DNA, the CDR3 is TGTGCCAGCAGTGAAGTACAGGGCTACGAGCAGTACTTC.

In DNA, the CDR3 is TGCGCCAGCAAAAAAGACAGAAGACTAGGGGGAAACACCATATATTTT. Residues: CASKKDRRLGGNTIYF. The rearrangement links TRBV23-1 to TRBJ1-3; D is possibly TRBD1 (5 bases). TRBV23-1 is an ORF; its function is uncertain. The CDR3 totals 16 residues. V was shortened by 7 bases and J by 4 bases, with 20 bases between the two germline ends.

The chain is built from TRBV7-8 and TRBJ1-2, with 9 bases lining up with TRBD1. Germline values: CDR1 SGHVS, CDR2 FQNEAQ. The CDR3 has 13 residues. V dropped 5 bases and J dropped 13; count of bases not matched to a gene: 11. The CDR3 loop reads CASSPRDRAFGTF. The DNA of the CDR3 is TGTGCCAGCAGCCCCCGGGACAGGGCCTTTGGCACCTTC.

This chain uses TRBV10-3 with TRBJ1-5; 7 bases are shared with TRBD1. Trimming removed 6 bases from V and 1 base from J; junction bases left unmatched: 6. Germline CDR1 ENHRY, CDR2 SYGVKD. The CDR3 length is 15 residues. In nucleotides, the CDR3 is TGTGCCATCAGCCCGACAGGGTTGAGCAATCAGCCCCAGCATTTT. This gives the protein CAISPTGLSNQPQHF.

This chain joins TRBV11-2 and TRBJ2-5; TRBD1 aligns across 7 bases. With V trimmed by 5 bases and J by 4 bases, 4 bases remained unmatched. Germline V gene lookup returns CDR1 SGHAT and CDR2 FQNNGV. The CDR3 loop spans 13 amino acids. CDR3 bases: TGTGCCAGCAGCCCGACAGGGTCAGAGACCCAGTACTTC. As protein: CASSPTGSETQYF.

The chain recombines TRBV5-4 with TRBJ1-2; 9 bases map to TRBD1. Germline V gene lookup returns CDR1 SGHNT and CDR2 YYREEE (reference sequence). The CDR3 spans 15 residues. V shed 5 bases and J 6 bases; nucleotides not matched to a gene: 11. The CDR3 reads CASRDRDREVNGYTF. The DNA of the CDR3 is TGTGCCAGCAGGGACCGGGACAGGGAAGTTAATGGCTACACCTTC.

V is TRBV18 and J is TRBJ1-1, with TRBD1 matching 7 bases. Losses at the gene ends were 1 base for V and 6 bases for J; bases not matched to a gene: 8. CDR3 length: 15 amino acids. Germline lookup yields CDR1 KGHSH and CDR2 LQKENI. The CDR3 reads CASSPREGAFSEAFF. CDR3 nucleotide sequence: TGTGCCAGCTCACCACGAGAGGGGGCCTTCTCTGAAGCTTTCTTT.

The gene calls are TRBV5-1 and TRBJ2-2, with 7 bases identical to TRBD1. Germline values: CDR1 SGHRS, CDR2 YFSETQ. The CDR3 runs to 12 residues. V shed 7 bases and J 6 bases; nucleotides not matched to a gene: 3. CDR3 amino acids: CASRQGSGELFF. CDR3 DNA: TGCGCCAGCCGACAGGGTTCCGGGGAGCTGTTTTTT.

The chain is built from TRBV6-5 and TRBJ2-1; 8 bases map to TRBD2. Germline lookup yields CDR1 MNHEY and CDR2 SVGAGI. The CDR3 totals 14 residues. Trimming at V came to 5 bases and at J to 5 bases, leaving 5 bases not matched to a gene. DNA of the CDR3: TGTGCCAGCAGTCGGGGGGGCAGGAACAATGAGCAGTTCTTC. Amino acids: CASSRGGRNNEQFF.

The CDR3 reads CASSSYSGGAAETQYF. CDR3 bases: TGTGCCAGCAGTTCTTATAGCGGGGGGGCCGCAGAGACCCAGTACTTC. The chain joins TRBV7-7 to TRBJ2-5; the match to TRBD2 covers 11 bases. This CDR3 contains 16 residues. V shed 6 bases, J shed 4 bases, and the junction held 10 bases outside the gene matches. Germline assignment: CDR1 SSHAT and CDR2 FNYEAQ (reference sequence). The complete variable domain, with remaining parts taken from reference TRBV7-7 and TRBJ2-5, reads GAGVSQSPRYKVTKRGQDVTLRCDPISSHATLYWYQQALGQGPEFLTYFNYEAQPDKSGLPSDRFSAERPEGSISTLTIQRTEQRDSAMYRCASSSYSGGAAETQYFGPGTRLLVL.

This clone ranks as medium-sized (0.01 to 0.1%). The CDR3 here is CASSLYRRGKGYTF. The CDR3 nucleotides read TGTGCCAGCAGCTTATATCGCAGGGGGAAAGGCTACACCTTC. V and J are TRBV7-3 and TRBJ1-2; 7 bases fit TRBD1. The CDR3 is 14 residues long. After removal of 2 bases from V and 8 bases from J, the junction contained 8 bases not matched to a gene. The V gene's germline CDR1 is SGHTA and CDR2 FQGTGA.

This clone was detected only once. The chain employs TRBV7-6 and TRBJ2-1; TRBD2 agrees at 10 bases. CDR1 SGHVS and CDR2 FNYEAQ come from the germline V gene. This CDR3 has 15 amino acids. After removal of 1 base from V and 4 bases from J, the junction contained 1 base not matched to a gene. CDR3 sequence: CASSLEAGGYNEQFF. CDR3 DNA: TGTGCCAGCAGCTTAGAAGCGGGAGGGTACAATGAGCAGTTCTTC.

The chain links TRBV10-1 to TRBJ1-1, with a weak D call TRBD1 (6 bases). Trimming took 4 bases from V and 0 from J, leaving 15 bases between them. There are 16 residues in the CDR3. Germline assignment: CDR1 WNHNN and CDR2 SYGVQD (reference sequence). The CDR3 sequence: CASSGGPNPLNTEAFF. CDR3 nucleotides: TGCGCCAGCAGTGGGGGGCCGAATCCGTTGAACACTGAAGCTTTCTTT.

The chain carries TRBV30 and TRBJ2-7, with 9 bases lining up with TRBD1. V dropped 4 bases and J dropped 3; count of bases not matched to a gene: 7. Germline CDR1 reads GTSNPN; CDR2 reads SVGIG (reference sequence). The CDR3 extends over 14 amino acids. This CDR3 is CAWNPGTGNYEQYF. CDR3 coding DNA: TGTGCCTGGAACCCCGGGACAGGGAACTACGAGCAGTACTTC.

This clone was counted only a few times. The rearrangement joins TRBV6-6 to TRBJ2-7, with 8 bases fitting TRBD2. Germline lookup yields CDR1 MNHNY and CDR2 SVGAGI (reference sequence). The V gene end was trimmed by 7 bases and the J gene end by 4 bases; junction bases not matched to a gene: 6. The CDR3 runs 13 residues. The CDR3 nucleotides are TGTGCCAGCACCCGGGAGGGGGGGTACGAGCAGTACTTC. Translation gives CASTREGGYEQYF.

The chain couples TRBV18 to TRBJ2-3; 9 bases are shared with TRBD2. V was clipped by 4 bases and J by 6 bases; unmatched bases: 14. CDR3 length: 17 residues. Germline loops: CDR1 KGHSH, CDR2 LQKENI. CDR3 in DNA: TGTGCCAGCTCACGAGAGGGGACTAGCCCTATTGCGGATACGCAGTATTTT. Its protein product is CASSREGTSPIADTQYF.

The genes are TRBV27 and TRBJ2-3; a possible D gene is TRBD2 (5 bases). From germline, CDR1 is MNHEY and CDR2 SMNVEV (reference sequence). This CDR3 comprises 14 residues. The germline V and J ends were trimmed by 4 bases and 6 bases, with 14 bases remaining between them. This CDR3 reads CASSSPLAPDTQYF. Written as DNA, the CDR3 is TGTGCCAGCAGTTCCCCTCTAGCTCCGGATACGCAGTATTTT.

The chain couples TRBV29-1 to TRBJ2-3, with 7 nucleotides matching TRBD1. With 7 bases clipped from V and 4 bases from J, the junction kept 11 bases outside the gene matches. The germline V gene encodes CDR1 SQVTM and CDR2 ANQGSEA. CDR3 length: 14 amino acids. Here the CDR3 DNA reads TGCAGCGGAGGGGACAGAAGCAGGGCAGATACGCAGTATTTT. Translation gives CSGGDRSRADTQYF.

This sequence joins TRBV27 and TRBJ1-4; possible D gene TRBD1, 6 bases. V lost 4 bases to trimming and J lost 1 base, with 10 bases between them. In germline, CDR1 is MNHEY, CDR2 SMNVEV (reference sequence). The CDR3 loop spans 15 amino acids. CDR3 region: CASSSLQGTNEKLFF. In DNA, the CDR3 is TGTGCCAGCAGTTCCCTACAGGGAACTAATGAAAAACTGTTTTTT.

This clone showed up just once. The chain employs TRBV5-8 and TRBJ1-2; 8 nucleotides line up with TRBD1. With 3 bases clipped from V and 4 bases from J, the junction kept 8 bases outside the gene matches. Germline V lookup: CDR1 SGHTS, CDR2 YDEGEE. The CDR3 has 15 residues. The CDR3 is CASSSRTGNFYGYTF. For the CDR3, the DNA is TGTGCCAGCAGCTCCCGGACAGGGAACTTCTATGGCTACACCTTC.

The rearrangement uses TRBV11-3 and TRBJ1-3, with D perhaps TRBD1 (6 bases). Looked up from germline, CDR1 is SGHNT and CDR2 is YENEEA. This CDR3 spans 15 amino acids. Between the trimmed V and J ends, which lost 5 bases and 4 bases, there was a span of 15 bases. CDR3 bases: TGTGCCAGCAGCAAGGAAGGGGGTTCGGGAAACACCATATATTTT. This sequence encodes CASSKEGGSGNTIYF.

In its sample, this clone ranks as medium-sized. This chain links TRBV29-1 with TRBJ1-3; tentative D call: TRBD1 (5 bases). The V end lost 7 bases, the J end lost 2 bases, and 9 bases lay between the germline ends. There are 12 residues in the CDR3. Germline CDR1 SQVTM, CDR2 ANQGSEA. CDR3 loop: CSADTPGNTIYF. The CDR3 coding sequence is TGCAGCGCGGACACGCCTGGAAACACCATATATTTT.

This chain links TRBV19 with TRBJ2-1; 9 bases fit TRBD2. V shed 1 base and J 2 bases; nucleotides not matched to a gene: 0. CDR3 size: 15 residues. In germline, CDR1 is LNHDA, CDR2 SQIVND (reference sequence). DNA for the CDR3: TGTGCCAGTAGTATAGGCGGGAGGGCCTACAATGAGCAGTTCTTC. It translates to CASSIGGRAYNEQFF.

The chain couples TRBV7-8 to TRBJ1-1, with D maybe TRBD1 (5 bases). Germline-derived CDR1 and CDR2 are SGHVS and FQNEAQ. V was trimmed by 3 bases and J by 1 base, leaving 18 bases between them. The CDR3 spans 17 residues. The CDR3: CASSFPAEGTGNTEAFF. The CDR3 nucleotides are TGTGCCAGCAGCTTCCCGGCAGAGGGGACTGGGAACACTGAAGCTTTCTTT.

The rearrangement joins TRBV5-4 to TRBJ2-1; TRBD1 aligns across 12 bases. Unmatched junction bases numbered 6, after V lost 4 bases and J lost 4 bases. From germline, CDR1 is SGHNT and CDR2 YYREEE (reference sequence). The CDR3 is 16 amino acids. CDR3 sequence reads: CASSIGTGGGYNEQFF. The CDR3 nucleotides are TGTGCCAGCAGCATAGGGACAGGGGGCGGTTACAATGAGCAGTTCTTC.

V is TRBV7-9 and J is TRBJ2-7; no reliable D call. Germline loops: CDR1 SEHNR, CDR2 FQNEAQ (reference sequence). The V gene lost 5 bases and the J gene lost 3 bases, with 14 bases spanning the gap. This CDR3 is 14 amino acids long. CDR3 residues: CASSGMTSGYEQYF. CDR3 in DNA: TGTGCCAGCAGCGGTATGACGTCGGGCTACGAGCAGTACTTC.

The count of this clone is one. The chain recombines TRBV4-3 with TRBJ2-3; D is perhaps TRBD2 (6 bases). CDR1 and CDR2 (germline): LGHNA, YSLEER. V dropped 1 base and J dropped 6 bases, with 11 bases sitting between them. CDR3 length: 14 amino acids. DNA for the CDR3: TGCGCCAGCAGCCAAGGGAGGGAGCTGGATACGCAGTATTTT. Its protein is CASSQGRELDTQYF.

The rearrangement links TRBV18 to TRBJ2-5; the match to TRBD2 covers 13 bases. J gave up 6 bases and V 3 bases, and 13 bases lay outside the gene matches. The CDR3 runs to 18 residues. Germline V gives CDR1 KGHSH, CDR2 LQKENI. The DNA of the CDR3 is TGTGCCAGCTCACCTCAACTAGCGGGGGGGTTGTTCCAGAAGACCCAGTACTTC. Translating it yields CASSPQLAGGLFQKTQYF. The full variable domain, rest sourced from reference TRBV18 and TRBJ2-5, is NAGVMQNPRHLVRRRGQEARLRCSPMKGHSHVYWYRQLPEEGLKFMVYLQKENIIDESGMPKERFSAEFPKEGPSILRIQQVVRGDSAAYFCASSPQLAGGLFQKTQYFGPGTRLLVL.